This note documents a single TCR beta chain sequence. Original data processing: Reference gene primer amplification yielded estimated nucleated cell counts. Here immunoSEQ multiplex PCR was the method, and the copy in TCRdb shows in-frame clones only, minus some. V and J calls and clone size come straight from that table; D and trimming were deduced from the DNA. The table includes fewer than 300,000 clones, about 89% detected once. The data belong to a study of blood T cell repertoires in COVID-19. Whole-study context: Nucleic acid was either cDNA or gDNA, and it came from T cells, B-cell-depleted T cells, or PBMCs.

The CDR3 spans 15 residues. V shed 7 bases, J shed 7 bases, and the junction held 11 bases outside the gene matches. Germline V gene lookup returns CDR1 LNHDA and CDR2 SQIVND (reference sequence). This sequence was found in a woman aged 25 to 39 with COVID-19, enrolled during active disease. The rearrangement joins TRBV19 to TRBJ2-3; 10 bases are a match to TRBD1. The sample taken for sequencing was peripheral blood. The CDR3: CASIDRDRGQYTQYF. CDR3 in DNA: TGTGCCAGTATCGACCGGGACAGGGGTCAATATACGCAGTATTTT.